Following are 15 T cell receptor beta chains from one sample sequenced in a study of blood T cells in healthy people across ages. Next came a second PCR, run for roughly 6 to 11 cycles, which used a sample-barcoded 5' primer along with a J-beta primer mix. A single record per CDR3 protein comes from TCRdb applying MiXCR to the 5' RACE reads. The table records fewer than 2,000,000 distinct CDR3 sequences, around 35% of them present only once. Sequenced sample: blood. Every receptor here comes from a woman in her twenties or thirties in good health.

This clonotype was recorded only once. The rearrangement uses TRBV9 and TRBJ2-5; a weak D match, TRBD2 (5 bases). V gave up 0 bases and J gave up 0 bases, with 15 bases separating them. This CDR3 region has 17 residues. Germline CDR1 and CDR2: SGDLS and YYNGEE. CDR3 in amino acids: CASSVDASPAYQETQYF. The DNA of the CDR3 is TGTGCCAGCAGCGTAGATGCTAGCCCAGCGTACCAAGAGACCCAGTACTTC.

The J gene is TRBJ2-7, the V gene TRBV20-1; the match to TRBD1 covers 7 bases. From germline, CDR1 is DFQATT and CDR2 SNEGSKA (reference sequence). Trimming removed 3 bases from V and 0 bases from J; junction bases left unmatched: 8. The CDR3 is made up of 15 amino acids. DNA of the CDR3: TGCAGTGCTAGGGAATTACAGGGGATCTCCTACGAGCAGTACTTC. It specifies CSARELQGISYEQYF.

The chain links TRBV27 to TRBJ2-5, with a possible D match to TRBD2 (5 bases). The CDR3 runs to 13 residues. Per germline, CDR1 MNHEY and CDR2 SMNVEV (reference sequence). Deletions cut 8 bases from V and 11 bases from J, with 21 bases between. The CDR3 sequence: CASGSDPRDTQYF. CDR3 nucleotides: TGTGCCAGCGGTTCGGACCCTCGGGATACGCAGTACTTC.

The rearrangement links TRBV20-1 to TRBJ2-5; TRBD2 aligns across 7 bases. J was trimmed by 1 base and V by 4 bases; bases with no gene match: 6. CDR1 and CDR2 (germline): DFQATT, SNEGSKA (reference sequence). The CDR3 spans 14 residues. Here the CDR3 reads CSATRDYRQETQYF. The CDR3, as DNA: TGCAGTGCTACCCGGGACTACCGCCAAGAGACCCAGTACTTC.

The gene calls are TRBV15 and TRBJ2-5, with 7 bases that match TRBD2. The CDR3 contains 15 residues. J was trimmed by 0 bases and V by 8 bases; bases with no gene match: 9. Germline CDR1 and CDR2: LNHNV and YYDKDF (reference sequence). CDR3 sequence (DNA): TGTGCCACCTGCTCCGGCGGGAGAGACCAAGAGACCCAGTACTTC. This translates into CATCSGGRDQETQYF.

This clonotype was seen repeatedly, ten times or more. This rearrangement joins TRBV7-8 to TRBJ2-5; TRBD2 aligns across 10 bases. J lost 5 bases, V lost 1 base, and 7 bases had no gene match. This CDR3 has 16 residues. CDR1 is SGHVS, CDR2 FQNEAQ, per germline. CDR3 region: CASSLVSSGGKETQYF. In DNA form, the CDR3 reads TGTGCCAGCAGCTTAGTATCTAGCGGGGGCAAGGAGACCCAGTACTTC. The full variable domain, completed using reference TRBV7-8 and TRBJ2-5, is GAGVSQSPRYKVAKRGQDVALRCDPISGHVSLFWYQQALGQGPEFLTYFQNEAQLDKSGLPSDRFFAERPEGSVSTLKIQRTQQEDSAVYLCASSLVSSGGKETQYFGPGTRLLVL.

In this sample, this clonotype turned up a few times. The rearrangement joins TRBV6-2 or TRBV6-3 to TRBJ1-5; no clear D. Trimming took off 5 bases at V and 7 bases at J, with 12 bases between the two ends. The CDR3 loop spans 13 amino acids. CDR1 and CDR2 from the germline V gene are MNHEY and SVGEGT. This chain's CDR3 is CASSPDASQPQHF. The CDR3 bases are TGTGCCAGCAGTCCTGACGCGAGCCAGCCCCAGCATTTT.

This clonotype showed up just a few times. The rearrangement links TRBV5-1 to TRBJ2-5; D not certain. The CDR3 has 15 residues. The germline CDR1 and CDR2 sequences are SGHRS and YFSETQ. V lost 4 bases and J lost 2, with 15 bases in between. The CDR3 here is CASSQMAWGQETQYF. The CDR3 region has the DNA TGCGCCAGCAGCCAGATGGCTTGGGGTCAAGAGACCCAGTACTTC.

A note on this clonotype: The junction and the germline gene differ at one end; a read error may be behind it. The chain is built from TRBV5-1 and TRBJ2-5; 7 nucleotides line up with TRBD2. Germline CDR1 and CDR2: SGHRS and YFSETQ. This CDR3 contains 14 residues. The CDR3 reads CASILGGSQETQYF. CDR3 DNA sequence: TGCGCCAGCATCTTGGGAGGGAGTCAAGAGACCCAGTACTTC. The full variable domain, completed using reference TRBV5-1 and TRBJ2-5, is KAGVTQTPRYLIKTRGQQVTLSCSPISGHRSVSWYQQTPGQGLQFLFEYFSETQRNKGNFPGRFSGRQFSNSRSEMNVSTLELGDSALYLCASILGGSQETQYFGPGTRLLVL.

The rearrangement links TRBV6-2 or TRBV6-3 to TRBJ2-7; 10 bases line up with TRBD1. The CDR3 runs 17 residues. Germline V gene lookup returns CDR1 MNHEY and CDR2 SVGEGT. V shed 0 bases, J shed 3 bases, and the junction held 8 bases outside the gene matches. CDR3 in DNA: TGTGCCAGCAGTTACTCTAACGACAGGGGGCAAATCTACGAGCAGTACTTC. It translates to CASSYSNDRGQIYEQYF.

V and J are TRBV28 and TRBJ1-2; D might be TRBD1 (6 bases). The germline CDR1 and CDR2 sequences are MDHEN and SYDVKM. This CDR3 is 12 amino acids long. Trimming took 4 bases from V and 8 from J, leaving 11 bases between them. This chain's CDR3 is CASSWDIGGYTF. The CDR3 bases are TGTGCCAGCAGTTGGGACATCGGGGGCTACACCTTC.

The chain links TRBV27 to TRBJ2-7; D ambiguous. The end of the DNA aligns better with TRBJ2-5, so the J call may be wrong. The germline V gene encodes CDR1 MNHEY and CDR2 SMNVEV (reference sequence). The CDR3 is 13 amino acids. CDR3 nucleotides: TGTGCCAGCAGTTTATCTCCAACGGAGACCCAGTACTTC. Its translation is CASSLSPTETQYF.

This clonotype has more than one count but fewer than ten. The chain uses TRBV5-1 and TRBJ2-7, with no clear D. Germline assignment: CDR1 SGHRS and CDR2 YFSETQ. Trimming took 0 bases from V and 2 from J, leaving 9 bases between them. The CDR3 runs 14 residues. The CDR3 here is CASSLDRVTYEQYF. CDR3 coding DNA: TGCGCCAGCAGCTTGGACCGAGTAACCTACGAGCAGTACTTC.

This clonotype has more than one count but fewer than ten. The rearrangement joins TRBV21-1 to TRBJ2-3. TRBV21-1 is a listed pseudogene. CDR3 length: 14 residues. Here the CDR3 reads CASSHGRGTDTQYF. DNA for the CDR3: TGTGCCAGCAGCCATGGCAGAGGCACAGATACGCAGTATTTT.

V usage is TRBV20-1 and J usage is TRBJ2-7, with 10 bases identical to TRBD2. V lost 6 bases to trimming and J lost 4 bases; unmatched junction nucleotides: 9. CDR1 and CDR2 (germline): DFQATT, SNEGSKA (reference sequence). The CDR3 contains 14 residues. The CDR3: CSAAEAGGPYEQYF. Written as DNA, the CDR3 is TGCAGTGCCGCAGAAGCGGGAGGGCCTTACGAGCAGTACTTC.